The 20 T cell receptor beta chains below were found in one sample sequenced in a study of T-cell reconstitution after alpha-beta-depleted transplantation in children. It was with unique molecular identifiers that the TCRbeta library was prepared. TCRdb used MiXCR to reprocess the PCR reads, holding one entry per CDR3 protein. The sample includes around 530,000 distinct CDR3 sequences, about 30% seen only once; the top ten take more than 2%. The sequencing here drew on PBMCs from the stem cell graft donor, taken from the stem cell graft. The receptors originated from a human donor who donated a stem cell graft to a child with aplastic anemia.

V usage is TRBV5-6 and J usage is TRBJ2-1; D uncertain. The CDR3 is made up of 14 amino acids. Trimming took off 4 bases at V and 2 bases at J, with 10 bases between the two ends. Germline CDR1 SGHDT, CDR2 YYEEEE. CDR3 sequence reads: CASSPPLTYNEQFF. CDR3 nucleotides: TGTGCCAGCAGCCCCCCCCTAACCTACAATGAGCAGTTCTTC.

The V and J genes are TRBV23-1 and TRBJ2-7; D possibly corresponds to TRBD1 (6 bases). TRBV23-1 is an ORF, and what it does is uncertain. The CDR3 runs 14 residues. Trimming pared 7 bases from V and 5 bases from J, leaving 18 bases between. CDR3 in amino acids: CASTEDSFTNEQYV. The CDR3 DNA is TGCGCCAGCACCGAGGACAGTTTCACCAACGAGCAGTACGTC.

This clonotype was seen a handful of times. The CDR3 region is CSARDLASYNEQFF. The DNA for the CDR3 is TGCAGTGCTAGAGATCTTGCTTCCTACAATGAGCAGTTCTTC. The V and J genes are TRBV20-1 and TRBJ2-1; unclear D gene. Germline V lookup: CDR1 DFQATT, CDR2 SNEGSKA (reference sequence). The CDR3 extends over 14 amino acids. With 0 bases removed from V and 1 base from J, the gap between germline ends came to 7 bases.

J is TRBJ1-5 and V is TRBV7-2; D is unresolved. In germline, CDR1 is SGHTA, CDR2 FQGNSA. This CDR3 has 13 residues. V lost 5 bases and J lost 6, with 11 bases in between. CDR3 loop: CASSLTAVQPQHF. DNA of the CDR3: TGTGCCAGCAGCCTTACGGCGGTTCAGCCCCAGCATTTT.

The chain has TRBV13 and TRBJ2-5; a weak D match, TRBD1 (6 bases). The CDR3 totals 15 residues. Trimming took off 5 bases at V and 5 bases at J, with 18 bases between the two ends. From germline, CDR1 is PRHDT and CDR2 FYEKMQ (reference sequence). The CDR3 spells CASSLTGVGIETQYF. Written as DNA, the CDR3 is TGTGCCAGCAGCCTGACAGGAGTCGGTATTGAGACCCAGTACTTC.

As to this clonotype: Sequence at one end of the junction differs from germline and may be a read error. CDR3 DNA sequence: TGTGCCAGCAGTAGACAGGGGGCGAACACTGACGCTTTCTTT. It translates to CASSRQGANTDAFF. V usage is TRBV28 and J usage is TRBJ1-1; the match to TRBD1 covers 10 bases. The CDR3 loop spans 14 amino acids. Per germline, CDR1 MDHEN and CDR2 SYDVKM.

This clonotype was counted a few times. This chain connects TRBV20-1 to TRBJ1-2; D gene uncertain. The germline V gene encodes CDR1 DFQATT and CDR2 SNEGSKA (reference sequence). V lost 3 bases to trimming and J lost 3 bases, with 20 bases between them. The CDR3 runs to 16 residues. The CDR3, as DNA: TGCAGTGCTAGGGGAATACGTGAGGTGGGGTACTATGGCTACACCTTC. It is translated as CSARGIREVGYYGYTF.

This clonotype has only a few counts. The J gene is TRBJ2-1, the V gene TRBV5-1, with TRBD1 as a possible D gene (5 bases). CDR3 length: 13 amino acids. Trimming pared 0 bases from V and 6 bases from J, leaving 7 bases between. CDR1 and CDR2 from the germline V gene are SGHRS and YFSETQ. The CDR3 reads CASSLGGTNEQFF. DNA for the CDR3: TGCGCCAGCAGCTTGGGGGGCACCAATGAGCAGTTCTTC.

This chain links TRBV27 with TRBJ1-2; D is undetermined. Germline V gene data show CDR1 as MNHEY and CDR2 as SMNVEV (reference sequence). The CDR3 totals 14 residues. Trimming removed 0 bases from V and 4 bases from J, with 9 bases in between. The CDR3 DNA is TGTGCCAGCAGTTTATCAGGCAGGTCCTATGGCTACACCTTC. Protein sequence: CASSLSGRSYGYTF.

This clonotype was found a few times. The CDR3 DNA follows: TGTGCCAGCAGCTTAGTCGCAGGGATTGACACCGGGGAGCTGTTTTTT. Translating it yields CASSLVAGIDTGELFF. The chain carries TRBV11-2 and TRBJ2-2; D may be TRBD1 (5 bases). Germline V gene data show CDR1 as SGHAT and CDR2 as FQNNGV. This CDR3 spans 16 amino acids. V lost 1 base and J lost 3, with 12 bases in between.

This clonotype has more than one count but fewer than ten. The genes are TRBV5-4 and TRBJ2-7; a possible D gene is TRBD2 (6 bases). CDR1 is SGHNT, CDR2 YYREEE, per germline (reference sequence). V gave up 5 bases and J gave up 5 bases, with 17 bases separating them. This CDR3 comprises 14 residues. The CDR3 is CASSWGPSSDEQYV. In nucleotides, the CDR3 is TGTGCCAGCAGTTGGGGCCCATCTAGCGACGAGCAGTACGTC.

A few counts support this clonotype. CDR3 sequence (DNA): TGTGCCAGCAGTGACAGGGGGCTTGGGAAGTCCAATGAGCAGTTCTTC. It specifies CASSDRGLGKSNEQFF. The V call is TRBV12-3 or TRBV12-4, the J call TRBJ2-1; 10 nucleotides align to TRBD1. The CDR3 is made up of 16 amino acids. J gave up 6 bases and V 5 bases, and 10 bases lay outside the gene matches.

The V call is TRBV10-3, the J call TRBJ1-1; D is unclear. The CDR3 sequence is 14 residues long. V shed 10 bases and J shed 1 base, with 16 bases lying between them. Germline assignment: CDR1 ENHRY and CDR2 SYGVKD. CDR3 DNA sequence: TGTGCCACCTCGGAAAGGGTTCCGAACACTGAAGCTTTCTTT. Protein sequence: CATSERVPNTEAFF.

This clonotype was recorded a few times. The CDR3 loop is CAIKDGYEQYF. Written as DNA, the CDR3 is TGTGCCATCAAGGACGGCTACGAGCAGTACTTC. This chain joins TRBV10-3 and TRBJ2-7, with no clear D. CDR1 and CDR2 from the germline V gene are ENHRY and SYGVKD. V lost 7 bases and J lost 3, with 7 bases in between. The CDR3 has 11 amino acids.

The chain has TRBV5-1 and TRBJ2-1, with 9 bases that match TRBD2. Per the germline V gene, CDR1 is SGHRS and CDR2 is YFSETQ. Losses at the gene ends were 3 bases for V and 10 bases for J; bases not matched to a gene: 14. CDR3 size: 16 residues. The CDR3 nucleotides are TGCGCCAGCAGCTCCCCACTCCTAGCGGGAAGCGAGGAGCAGTTCTTC. Translated, it gives CASSSPLLAGSEEQFF.

J is TRBJ1-1 and V is TRBV10-3; 7 nucleotides align to TRBD1. The CDR3 length is 14 residues. CDR1 is ENHRY and CDR2 is SYGVKD in the germline V gene. The trim removed 8 bases at V and 1 base at J, leaving 7 bases unmatched. The CDR3 DNA reads TGTGCCATCGGAGGCAGGGGGACGAACACTGAAGCTTTCTTT. It encodes CAIGGRGTNTEAFF.

This clonotype was picked up a small number of times. V is TRBV7-2 and J is TRBJ2-5; possible D gene TRBD2, 6 bases. V shed 0 bases and J shed 4 bases, with 12 bases lying between them. This CDR3 region has 15 residues. The germline V gene encodes CDR1 SGHTA and CDR2 FQGNSA. The CDR3 reads CASSLAAGQGETQYF. CDR3 sequence (DNA): TGTGCCAGCAGCTTAGCGGCGGGGCAGGGAGAGACCCAGTACTTC.

In its sample, this clonotype was seen once. V and J are TRBV20-1 and TRBJ1-2, with TRBD1 as a possible D gene (5 bases). V dropped 6 bases and J dropped 4 bases, with 24 bases sitting between them. The CDR3 is 16 amino acids. Germline CDR1 DFQATT, CDR2 SNEGSKA (reference sequence). The CDR3 here is CSAGSQVPVYSYGYTF. The CDR3 coding sequence is TGCAGTGCCGGCTCACAGGTCCCAGTATACAGCTATGGCTACACCTTC.

This clonotype appeared many times. This chain uses TRBV7-2 with TRBJ1-5; TRBD1 agrees at 9 bases. CDR1 is SGHTA and CDR2 is FQGNSA in the germline V gene. V shed 4 bases, J shed 4 bases, and the junction held 2 bases outside the gene matches. The CDR3 runs 14 residues. The CDR3 reads CASSSGQGNQPQHF. CDR3 bases: TGTGCCAGCAGCTCAGGACAGGGGAATCAGCCCCAGCATTTT.

Ten or more counts support this clonotype. The chain is built from TRBV6-5 and TRBJ2-1; either TRBD1 or TRBD2 may fit D (5 bases each). Germline V lookup: CDR1 MNHEY, CDR2 SVGAGI. The CDR3 loop spans 13 amino acids. V was clipped by 5 bases and J by 2 bases, with 7 bases between them. The CDR3 reads CASSPGPYNEQFF. CDR3 nucleotide sequence: TGTGCCAGCAGTCCGGGACCCTACAATGAGCAGTTCTTC.